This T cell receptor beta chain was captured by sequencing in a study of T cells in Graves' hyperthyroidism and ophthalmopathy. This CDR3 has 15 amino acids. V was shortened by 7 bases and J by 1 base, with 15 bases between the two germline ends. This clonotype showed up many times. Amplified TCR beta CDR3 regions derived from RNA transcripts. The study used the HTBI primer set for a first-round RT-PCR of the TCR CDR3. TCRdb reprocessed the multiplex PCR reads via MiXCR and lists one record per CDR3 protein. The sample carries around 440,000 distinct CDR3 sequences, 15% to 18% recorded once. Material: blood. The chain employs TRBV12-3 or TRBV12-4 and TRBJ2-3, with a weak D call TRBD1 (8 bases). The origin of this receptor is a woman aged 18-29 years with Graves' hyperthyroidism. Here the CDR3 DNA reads TGTGCCAGCACCCGACAGGGGAGGGGCACAGATACGCAGTATTTT. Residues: CASTRQGRGTDTQYF.